A single sample is the source of the 27 T cell receptor beta chains below, sequenced in a study of human T cells and chemical hapten exposure. TCRdb reprocessed the RACE reads via MiXCR and lists one record per CDR3 protein. The table has around 100,000 distinct CDR3 sequences, less than 14% seen once. The time point was: pre-sensitization, week 0. Treatment denoted: therapeutic diphenylcyclopropenone sensitization with weekly scalp DPC. This specimen was whole blood, taken in connection with sensitization to the hapten diphenylcyclopropenone (DPC). The receptors were sampled from a woman aged 60-70 years with alopecia areata. Some clones in this sample may be carry-over from other donors' samples.

The table lists this clonotype with many counts. The chain recombines TRBV20-1 with TRBJ2-3; the match to TRBD2 covers 10 bases. Germline assignment: CDR1 DFQATT and CDR2 SNEGSKA (reference sequence). This CDR3 is built from 15 residues. The V segment lost 3 bases and the J segment 6 bases; nucleotides outside the gene matches: 9. In DNA, the CDR3 is TGCAGTGCTAGTAAAAGCGGGGGGGCTACGGATACGCAGTATTTT. Its protein product is CSASKSGGATDTQYF.

The sample holds many counts of this clonotype. This chain joins TRBV4-2 and TRBJ1-6; D unresolved. Germline CDR1 and CDR2: LGHNA and YNFKEQ. V was shortened by 0 bases and J by 3 bases, with 3 bases between the two germline ends. The CDR3 runs 14 residues. The CDR3 coding sequence is TGTGCCAGCAGCCAAGAAGTCTATAATTCACCCCTCCACTTT. It translates to CASSQEVYNSPLHF.

This clonotype was observed a handful of times. This chain links TRBV5-5 with TRBJ2-7; 7 bases map to TRBD1. Trimming removed 4 bases from V and 5 bases from J; junction bases left unmatched: 9. The germline CDR1 and CDR2 sequences are SGHKS and YYEKEE (reference sequence). The length of the CDR3 is 14 residues. The CDR3 sequence is CASSTQGLSDEQYF. Here the CDR3 DNA reads TGTGCCAGCAGCACACAGGGGTTGAGCGACGAGCAGTACTTC.

The CDR3 sequence: CASSLAQGAGMNTEAFF. The CDR3 nucleotides are TGTGCCAGCAGCTTAGCCCAGGGGGCGGGCATGAACACTGAAGCTTTCTTT. The V gene is TRBV7-9, the J gene TRBJ1-1, with 8 bases aligning to TRBD1. The CDR3 has 17 amino acids. Germline V lookup: CDR1 SEHNR, CDR2 FQNEAQ (reference sequence). The V gene end was trimmed by 0 bases and the J gene end by 0 bases; junction bases not matched to a gene: 6.

For the CDR3, the DNA is TGTGCCAGCAGTGATAGCGGGGGGGGTTTCGAGACCCAGTACTTC. This translates into CASSDSGGGFETQYF. The chain links TRBV12-3 or TRBV12-4 to TRBJ2-5, with TRBD2 matching 11 bases. The CDR3 contains 15 residues. The V and J ends lost 5 bases and 5 bases, in that order; junction bases with no gene match: 7.

Many counts were recorded for this clonotype. The chain couples TRBV2 to TRBJ1-5, with D uncertain. CDR3 size: 16 residues. V was cut by 1 base and J by 5 bases, with 15 bases left in between. The germline CDR1 and CDR2 sequences are SNHLY and FYNNEI. The CDR3 is CASSEVGIGSYQPQHF. CDR3 bases: TGTGCCAGCAGTGAAGTTGGTATCGGTTCATATCAGCCCCAGCATTTT.

The CDR3 region is CASSPPAGTGGWNEQFF. For the CDR3, the DNA is TGTGCCAGCTCACCACCGGCAGGGACAGGGGGCTGGAATGAGCAGTTCTTC. This sequence joins TRBV18 and TRBJ2-1; 12 bases line up with TRBD1. Unmatched junction bases numbered 7, after V lost 0 bases and J lost 7 bases. Germline-derived CDR1 and CDR2 are KGHSH and LQKENI. The CDR3 covers 17 residues.

This clonotype was seen ten or more times. V is TRBV6-5 and J is TRBJ1-1, with unresolved D. Looked up from germline, CDR1 is MNHEY and CDR2 is SVGAGI. This CDR3 has 14 residues. Trimming pared 2 bases from V and 1 base from J, leaving 8 bases between. As DNA, the CDR3 is TGTGCCAGCAGTTACCGTTCGGAGAACACTGAAGCTTTCTTT. Amino acid sequence: CASSYRSENTEAFF.

The chain is built from TRBV7-2 and TRBJ2-4, with a possible D match to TRBD2 (6 bases). The V end lost 2 bases, the J end lost 8 bases, and 10 bases lay between the germline ends. The CDR3 sequence is 13 residues long. Germline loops: CDR1 SGHTA, CDR2 FQGNSA. The CDR3 protein is CASSLMGEDIQYF. The CDR3 bases are TGTGCCAGCAGCTTAATGGGGGAGGACATTCAGTACTTC.

The chain employs TRBV10-3 and TRBJ1-3; tentative D call: TRBD1 (5 bases). The CDR3 extends over 12 amino acids. Trimming took 8 bases from V and 2 from J, leaving 7 bases between them. CDR1 and CDR2 (germline): ENHRY, SYGVKD. The CDR3 DNA sequence: TGTGCCATCCAGGGTACTGGAAACACCATATATTTT. Translated, it gives CAIQGTGNTIYF.

This clonotype came up many times. The J gene is TRBJ1-5, the V gene TRBV6-5; a possible D gene is TRBD1 (5 bases). CDR1 is MNHEY and CDR2 is SVGAGI in the germline V gene. CDR3 length equals 15 residues. Trimming stripped 0 bases from V and 6 bases from J, with 12 bases between. As DNA, the CDR3 is TGTGCCAGCAGTTACTCGTCAGCGGGGGGTCAGCCCCAGCATTTT. Amino acid sequence: CASSYSSAGGQPQHF.

To note about this clonotype: Just one base apart from a much larger clone, this may be a read error. The CDR3 spells CAGSGQPGDTQYF. CDR3 in DNA: TGTGCCGGCAGCGGACAGCCGGGGGATACGCAGTATTTT. V is TRBV6-4 and J is TRBJ2-3; a possible D gene is TRBD1 (6 bases). The CDR3 loop spans 13 amino acids. Germline CDR1 reads MRHNA; CDR2 reads SNTAGT.

In its sample, this clonotype was seen a few times. The V and J genes are TRBV20-1 and TRBJ2-3; D is possibly TRBD2 (6 bases). V lost 4 bases and J 4 bases, leaving 12 bases between the germline ends. CDR1 is DFQATT and CDR2 is SNEGSKA in the germline V gene (reference sequence). The CDR3 is made up of 13 amino acids. This chain's CDR3 is CSATARGPDTQYF. The CDR3 DNA follows: TGCAGTGCTACGGCGCGGGGTCCAGATACGCAGTATTTT.

Of note for this clonotype: A much larger clonotype is one base distant, so this may be a read error. V gene TRBV5-1 combines with J gene TRBJ2-7; 11 positions match TRBD2. The CDR3 is made up of 16 amino acids. CDR1 and CDR2 (germline): SGHRS, YFSETQ. CDR3 in amino acids: CASSFASGGKPYELYF. The DNA for the CDR3 is TGCGCCAGCAGCTTCGCTAGCGGGGGGAAACCCTACGAGCTGTACTTC.

This clonotype occurred a few times. The CDR3 DNA is TGTGCCAGGACGAACACCGGGGAGCTGTTTTTT. This gives the protein CARTNTGELFF. V usage is TRBV2 and J usage is TRBJ2-2, with no clear D. V was trimmed by 9 bases and J by 0 bases, leaving 2 bases between them. The germline CDR1 and CDR2 sequences are SNHLY and FYNNEI. This CDR3 has 11 amino acids.

In its sample, this clonotype was seen a few times. The V gene is TRBV10-3, the J gene TRBJ2-7; 13 nucleotides line up with TRBD2. The CDR3 runs 13 residues. Germline V gene lookup returns CDR1 ENHRY and CDR2 SYGVKD. J gave up 6 bases and V 10 bases, and 6 bases lay outside the gene matches. CDR3 in amino acids: CATRGLAGPEQYF. The DNA of the CDR3 is TGTGCCACCCGGGGACTAGCGGGGCCCGAGCAGTACTTC.

This clonotype showed up many times. The J gene is TRBJ2-3, the V gene TRBV7-9; 13 bases fit TRBD2. The CDR3 length is 16 residues. The V gene's germline CDR1 is SEHNR and CDR2 FQNEAQ (reference sequence). V was clipped by 5 bases and J by 6 bases; unmatched bases: 8. The CDR3 coding sequence is TGTGCCAGCAGCGTGCCGGGACTAGCGGGGACGGATACGCAGTATTTT. Its translation: CASSVPGLAGTDTQYF. The complete variable domain, with remaining parts taken from reference TRBV7-9 and TRBJ2-3, reads DTGVSQNPRHKITKRGQNVTFRCDPISEHNRLYWYRQTLGQGPEFLTYFQNEAQLEKSRLLSDRFSAERPKGSFSTLEIQRTEQGDSAMYLCASSVPGLAGTDTQYFGPGTRLTVL.

This clonotype was observed a handful of times. This chain joins TRBV7-9 and TRBJ2-2; D not resolved. Trimming removed 3 bases from V and 2 bases from J, with 13 bases in between. Germline CDR1 and CDR2: SEHNR and FQNEAQ (reference sequence). The CDR3 runs 16 residues. This CDR3 is CASSFYWSENTGELFF. The CDR3 DNA reads TGTGCCAGCAGCTTTTATTGGTCCGAAAACACCGGGGAGCTGTTTTTT. The complete variable domain, with remaining parts taken from reference TRBV7-9 and TRBJ2-2, reads DTGVSQNPRHKITKRGQNVTFRCDPISEHNRLYWYRQTLGQGPEFLTYFQNEAQLEKSRLLSDRFSAERPKGSFSTLEIQRTEQGDSAMYLCASSFYWSENTGELFFGEGSRLTVL.

CDR3 sequence: CASSSRDPLRSREQYF. CDR3 in DNA: TGTGCCAGCAGCTCCCGGGACCCTTTACGTAGCCGCGAGCAGTACTTC. The chain carries TRBV7-2 and TRBJ2-7; either TRBD1 or TRBD2 may supply D (5 bases each). Germline lookup yields CDR1 SGHTA and CDR2 FQGNSA. This CDR3 contains 16 residues. Trimming removed 4 bases from V and 6 bases from J, with 22 bases in between.

The J gene is TRBJ2-5, the V gene TRBV7-6; the match to TRBD2 covers 10 bases. V was pared by 3 bases and J by 6 bases, with 4 bases of the junction left unmatched. The CDR3 length is 14 residues. Germline CDR1 reads SGHVS; CDR2 reads FNYEAQ. The CDR3 sequence is CASSLASGGKTQYF. CDR3 nucleotide sequence: TGTGCCAGCAGCTTGGCTAGCGGGGGAAAGACCCAGTACTTC.

This clonotype came up many times. V usage is TRBV27 and J usage is TRBJ2-7; possibly TRBD1 for D (6 bases). The germline V gene has CDR1 MNHEY and CDR2 SMNVEV (reference sequence). This CDR3 spans 15 amino acids. Trimming removed 2 bases from V and 3 bases from J, with 14 bases in between. DNA for the CDR3: TGTGCCAGCAGTTTACTGGGGGCAGATTACTACGAGCAGTACTTC. Its translation: CASSLLGADYYEQYF.

This clonotype showed up just a few times. This sequence joins TRBV5-1 and TRBJ2-3; no definite D call. Trimming shortened V by 4 bases and J by 5 bases, and 17 bases separated the two germline ends. The CDR3 is made up of 15 amino acids. Germline V gene data show CDR1 as SGHRS and CDR2 as YFSETQ. The CDR3 DNA reads TGCGCCAGCAGCACAACTGTACCGGCCCAAGATACGCAGTATTTT. Its translation: CASSTTVPAQDTQYF.

This clonotype has ten or more counts. The chain couples TRBV5-1 to TRBJ1-2; 9 bases are shared with TRBD1. This CDR3 has 13 residues. With V trimmed by 2 bases and J by 8 bases, 4 bases remained unmatched. The germline gives CDR1 SGHRS, CDR2 YFSETQ. CDR3 loop: CASSLGTGNGYTF. CDR3 coding DNA: TGCGCCAGCAGCTTAGGGACAGGGAACGGCTACACCTTC.

This clonotype was seen many times. The rearrangement joins TRBV11-2 to TRBJ2-3; TRBD2 matches at 8 bases. Germline assignment: CDR1 SGHAT and CDR2 FQNNGV. J gave up 3 bases and V 1 base, and 3 bases lay outside the gene matches. The CDR3 contains 15 residues. The CDR3 sequence is CASSLVSGVTDTQYF. CDR3 bases: TGTGCCAGCAGCTTAGTTAGCGGGGTGACAGATACGCAGTATTTT.

This clonotype has only a few counts. The chain links TRBV11-2 to TRBJ2-3, with 10 bases fitting TRBD2. The V segment lost 5 bases and the J segment 6 bases; nucleotides outside the gene matches: 8. The CDR3 totals 15 residues. In germline, CDR1 is SGHAT, CDR2 FQNNGV. DNA for the CDR3: TGTGCCAGCAGCCCGCGACTAGCGGGCCATGATACGCAGTATTTT. It translates to CASSPRLAGHDTQYF.

This clonotype was counted at least ten times. This chain joins TRBV4-2 and TRBJ1-6; possibly TRBD1 for D (6 bases). The germline V gene encodes CDR1 LGHNA and CDR2 YNFKEQ. Trimming shortened V by 8 bases and J by 0 bases, and 11 bases separated the two germline ends. The CDR3 extends over 15 amino acids. The CDR3 region is CASRKDSSYNSPLHF. The CDR3 DNA follows: TGTGCCAGCCGGAAGGACAGCTCCTATAATTCACCCCTCCACTTT.

The chain uses TRBV10-3 and TRBJ1-5, with D possibly TRBD1 on 6 matching bases. The CDR3 runs to 13 residues. V lost 7 bases, J lost 4 bases, and 11 bases lay in between. CDR1 ENHRY and CDR2 SYGVKD come from the germline V gene. The CDR3 loop reads CAITAGDNQPQHF. The CDR3 DNA reads as TGTGCCATCACGGCAGGGGATAATCAGCCCCAGCATTTT.